A selection of T cell receptor beta chains follows, all from one sample in a study of T-cell memory formation after mild COVID-19. TCRdb fed the 5' RACE reads into MiXCR, producing one record per CDR3 protein. Counted here are 58,000 or so distinct CDR3 sequences, approximately 30% occurring once; the ten biggest clones make up roughly 43%. Sequencing was carried out using PBMCs or a T cell subset sorted from them (not recorded which). The receptors were gathered from a man aged 18 to 30 who had mild COVID-19 (a few samples of this study predate the infection). Cell type and time point are not known. Both conserved end residues are part of each CDR3. Fields, in order: clone size, V gene, J gene, D gene, CDR3 protein, CDR3 DNA. D genes are given only for firm matches. Clone size is given for some rows only: seen once, a few or many times, or a class if the clone is expanded.

clone size: .
V gene: TRBV20-1
J gene: TRBJ2-7
D gene: TRBD2
CDR3 protein: CSARARLAGEGQGTYEQYF
CDR3 DNA: TGCAGTGCTAGAGCTAGACTAGCGGGGGAAGGCCAAGGGACCTACGAGCAGTACTTC

clone size: .
V gene: TRBV6-6
J gene: TRBJ2-7
D gene: TRBD2
CDR3 protein: CASSITSGGRVEQYF
CDR3 DNA: TGTGCCAGCAGTATAACTAGCGGGGGCCGGGTCGAGCAGTACTTC

clone size: few
V gene: TRBV7-6
J gene: TRBJ2-3
D gene: .
CDR3 protein: CASSPPSQTDTQYF
CDR3 DNA: TGTGCCAGCAGCCCCCCGTCCCAGACAGATACGCAGTATTTT

clone size: few
V gene: TRBV7-9
J gene: TRBJ1-1
D gene: TRBD1
CDR3 protein: CASSLAAGQGFAEAFF
CDR3 DNA: TGTGCCAGCAGCTTAGCCGCAGGACAGGGGTTCGCTGAAGCTTTCTTT

clone size: few
V gene: TRBV4-2
J gene: TRBJ2-7
D gene: TRBD1
CDR3 protein: CASSATGDGRYEQYF
CDR3 DNA: TGTGCCAGCAGCGCTACAGGGGATGGTCGTTACGAGCAGTACTTC

clone size: .
V gene: TRBV20-1
J gene: TRBJ1-1
D gene: .
CDR3 protein: CSAREAGRTEAFF
CDR3 DNA: TGCAGTGCTAGGGAGGCAGGACGGACTGAAGCTTTCTTT

clone size: few
V gene: TRBV4-3
J gene: TRBJ2-7
D gene: .
CDR3 protein: CASSQDTGPYEQYF
CDR3 DNA: TGCGCCAGCAGCCAAGACACGGGGCCCTACGAGCAGTACTTC

clone size: few
V gene: TRBV29-1
J gene: TRBJ2-2
D gene: .
CDR3 protein: CSVVGDANTGELFF
CDR3 DNA: TGCAGCGTTGTCGGGGACGCGAACACCGGGGAGCTGTTTTTT

clone size: once
V gene: TRBV5-1
J gene: TRBJ1-6
D gene: .
CDR3 protein: CASSNRANSPLHF
CDR3 DNA: TGCGCCAGCAGCAACAGGGCTAATTCACCCCTCCACTTT

clone size: few
V gene: TRBV4-1
J gene: TRBJ1-1
D gene: TRBD1
CDR3 protein: CASSRQGGNTEAFF
CDR3 DNA: TGCGCCAGCAGTCGACAGGGAGGGAACACTGAAGCTTTCTTT

clone size: .
V gene: TRBV7-2
J gene: TRBJ1-1
D gene: .
CDR3 protein: CASSLSELWAEAFF
CDR3 DNA: TGTGCCAGCAGCTTATCCGAATTGTGGGCTGAAGCTTTCTTT

clone size: .
V gene: TRBV7-9
J gene: TRBJ2-1
D gene: TRBD2
CDR3 protein: CASSLTASGVYNEQFF
CDR3 DNA: TGTGCCAGCAGCTTAACCGCTAGCGGGGTTTACAATGAGCAGTTCTTC

clone size: few
V gene: TRBV7-9
J gene: TRBJ2-5
D gene: TRBD2
CDR3 protein: CASSFSGGTETQYF
CDR3 DNA: TGTGCCAGCAGCTTTTCGGGGGGGACGGAGACCCAGTACTTC

clone size: few
V gene: TRBV27
J gene: TRBJ2-5
D gene: .
CDR3 protein: CAIGRFQETQYF
CDR3 DNA: TGTGCCATCGGACGCTTCCAAGAGACCCAGTACTTC

clone size: .
V gene: TRBV7-7
J gene: TRBJ2-1
D gene: TRBD2
CDR3 protein: CASSSASGGGYNEQFF
CDR3 DNA: TGTGCCAGCAGCTCCGCTAGCGGGGGGGGCTACAATGAGCAGTTCTTC

clone size: .
V gene: TRBV7-6
J gene: TRBJ2-5
D gene: TRBD1
CDR3 protein: CASSFRPGQLGETQYF
CDR3 DNA: TGTGCCAGCAGCTTTCGCCCGGGACAGCTGGGTGAGACCCAGTACTTC

clone size: .
V gene: TRBV29-1
J gene: TRBJ2-7
D gene: .
CDR3 protein: CSVEKGEQYF
CDR3 DNA: TGCAGCGTTGAGAAGGGAGAGCAGTACTTC

clone size: few
V gene: TRBV5-1
J gene: TRBJ2-6
D gene: .
CDR3 protein: CASSLPRMLVGANVLTF
CDR3 DNA: TGCGCCAGCAGCTTGCCACGGATGCTGGTAGGGGCCAACGTCCTGACTTTC